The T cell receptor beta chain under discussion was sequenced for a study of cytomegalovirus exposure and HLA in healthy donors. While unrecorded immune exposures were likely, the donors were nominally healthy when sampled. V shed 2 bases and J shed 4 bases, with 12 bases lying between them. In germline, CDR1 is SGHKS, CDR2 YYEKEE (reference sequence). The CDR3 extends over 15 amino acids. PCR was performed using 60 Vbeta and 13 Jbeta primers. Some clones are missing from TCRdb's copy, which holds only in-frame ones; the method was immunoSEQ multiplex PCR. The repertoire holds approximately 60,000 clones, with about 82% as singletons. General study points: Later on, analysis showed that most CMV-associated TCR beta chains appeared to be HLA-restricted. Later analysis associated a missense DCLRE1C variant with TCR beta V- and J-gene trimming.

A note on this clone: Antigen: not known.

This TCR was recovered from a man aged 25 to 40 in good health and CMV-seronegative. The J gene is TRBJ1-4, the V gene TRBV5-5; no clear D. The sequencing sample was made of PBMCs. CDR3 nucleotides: TGTGCCAGCAGCTTCCGGGAGAAAGATAATGAAAAACTGTTTTTT. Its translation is CASSFREKDNEKLFF.